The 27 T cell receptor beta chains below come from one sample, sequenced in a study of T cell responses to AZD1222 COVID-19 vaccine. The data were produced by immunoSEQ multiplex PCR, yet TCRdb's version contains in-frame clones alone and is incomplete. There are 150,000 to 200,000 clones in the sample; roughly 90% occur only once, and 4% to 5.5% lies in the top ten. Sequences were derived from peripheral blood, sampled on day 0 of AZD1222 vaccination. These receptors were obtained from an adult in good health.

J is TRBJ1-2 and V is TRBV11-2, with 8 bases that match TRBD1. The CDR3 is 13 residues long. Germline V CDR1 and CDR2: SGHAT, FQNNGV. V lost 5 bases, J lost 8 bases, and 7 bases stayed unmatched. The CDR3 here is CASSRQGTRGYTF. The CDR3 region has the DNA TGTGCCAGCAGCCGACAGGGGACGCGGGGCTACACCTTC.

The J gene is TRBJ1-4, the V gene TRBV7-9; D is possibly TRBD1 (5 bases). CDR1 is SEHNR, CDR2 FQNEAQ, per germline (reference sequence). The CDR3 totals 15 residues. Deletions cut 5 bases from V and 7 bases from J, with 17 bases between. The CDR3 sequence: CASSRGDSEGEKLFF. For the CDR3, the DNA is TGTGCCAGCAGCCGGGGGGACTCCGAGGGTGAAAAACTGTTTTTT.

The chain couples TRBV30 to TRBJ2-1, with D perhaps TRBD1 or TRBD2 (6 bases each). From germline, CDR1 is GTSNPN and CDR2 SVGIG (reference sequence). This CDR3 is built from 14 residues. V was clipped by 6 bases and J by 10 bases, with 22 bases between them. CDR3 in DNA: TGTGCCTGCCACCCGGGGGCGCTTCTGGGAGAGCAGTTCTTC. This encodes CACHPGALLGEQFF.

The CDR3 coding sequence is TGTGCCAGCAGGGGACAGGGAGATTCACCCCTCCACTTT. It yields the protein CASRGQGDSPLHF. This rearrangement joins TRBV7-2 to TRBJ1-6; 9 positions agree with TRBD1. V was pared by 6 bases and J by 8 bases, with 2 bases of the junction left unmatched. CDR3 size: 13 residues. Germline V gene sequence: CDR1 SGHTA, CDR2 FQGNSA.

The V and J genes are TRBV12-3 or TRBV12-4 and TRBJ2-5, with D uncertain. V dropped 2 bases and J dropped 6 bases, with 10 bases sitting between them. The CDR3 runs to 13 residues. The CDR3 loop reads CASSLSLGKTQYF. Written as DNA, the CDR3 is TGTGCCAGCAGTTTAAGCTTGGGAAAGACCCAGTACTTC.

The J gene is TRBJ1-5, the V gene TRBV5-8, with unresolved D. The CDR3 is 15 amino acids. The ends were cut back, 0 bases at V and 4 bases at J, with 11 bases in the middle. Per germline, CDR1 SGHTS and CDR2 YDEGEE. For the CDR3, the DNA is TGTGCCAGCAGCTTGGGAAGGGTTTCAAATCAGCCCCAGCATTTT. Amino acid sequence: CASSLGRVSNQPQHF.

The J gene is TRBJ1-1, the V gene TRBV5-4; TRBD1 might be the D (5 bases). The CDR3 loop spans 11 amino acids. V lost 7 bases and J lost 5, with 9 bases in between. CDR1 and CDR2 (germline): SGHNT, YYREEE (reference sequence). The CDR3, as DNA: TGTGCCAGCCCCGGGGGGACTGAAGCTTTCTTT. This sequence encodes CASPGGTEAFF. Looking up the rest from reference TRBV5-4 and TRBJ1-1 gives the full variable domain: ETGVTQSPTHLIKTRGQQVTLRCSSQSGHNTVSWYQQALGQGPQFIFQYYREEENGRGNFPPRFSGLQFPNYSSELNVNALELDDSALYLCASPGGTEAFFGQGTRLTVV.

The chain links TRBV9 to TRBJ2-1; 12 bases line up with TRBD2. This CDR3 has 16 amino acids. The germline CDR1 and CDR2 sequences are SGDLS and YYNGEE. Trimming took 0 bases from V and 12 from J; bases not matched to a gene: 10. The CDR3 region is CASSVATRLAGEGQFF. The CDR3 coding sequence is TGTGCCAGCAGCGTAGCTACGAGACTAGCGGGAGAGGGGCAGTTCTTC.

CDR3 bases: TGTGCTAGTGGTTTGTTCCTTTCGGGGCGGCAAGAGACCCAGTACTTC. Translated: CASGLFLSGRQETQYF. V is TRBV12-5 and J is TRBJ2-5, with D perhaps TRBD1 or TRBD2 (5 bases each). Trimming shortened V by 2 bases and J by 2 bases, and 15 bases separated the two germline ends. This CDR3 spans 16 amino acids. CDR1 and CDR2 (germline): LGHNT, FRNRAP. Based on the CDR3 plus reference TRBV12-5 and TRBJ2-5, the full variable domain is DARVTQTPRHKVTEMGQEVTMRCQPILGHNTVFWYRQTMMQGLELLAYFRNRAPLDDSGMPKDRFSAEMPDATLATLKIQPSEPRDSAVYFCASGLFLSGRQETQYFGPGTRLLVL.

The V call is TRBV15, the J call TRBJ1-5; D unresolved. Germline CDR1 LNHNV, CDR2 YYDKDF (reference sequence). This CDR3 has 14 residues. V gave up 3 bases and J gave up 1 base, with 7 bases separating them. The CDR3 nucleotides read TGTGCCACCAGCAGGGGTCGCAGCAATCAGCCCCAGCATTTT. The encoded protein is CATSRGRSNQPQHF.

The CDR3 sequence is CASSLALSGQETQYF. The CDR3 coding sequence is TGCGCCAGCAGCTTGGCTTTATCGGGGCAAGAGACCCAGTACTTC. The rearrangement links TRBV5-1 to TRBJ2-5; tentative D call: TRBD2 (5 bases). V lost 0 bases to trimming and J lost 2 bases, with 11 bases between them. The CDR3 extends over 15 amino acids. Germline values: CDR1 SGHRS, CDR2 YFSETQ.

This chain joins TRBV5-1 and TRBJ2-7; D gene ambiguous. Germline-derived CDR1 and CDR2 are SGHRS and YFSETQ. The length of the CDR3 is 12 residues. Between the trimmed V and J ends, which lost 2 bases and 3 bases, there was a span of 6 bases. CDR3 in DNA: TGCGCCAGCAGCTTAAACAGCTACGAGCAGTACTTC. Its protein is CASSLNSYEQYF.

In nucleotides, the CDR3 is TGTGCCAGCAGCTTTGGCGGGAGCAAGGTCGGGGAGCTGTTTTTT. Translated: CASSFGGSKVGELFF. The V call is TRBV7-9, the J call TRBJ2-2; 7 positions match TRBD2. Looked up from germline, CDR1 is SEHNR and CDR2 is FQNEAQ (reference sequence). V gave up 3 bases and J gave up 7 bases; unmatched junction bases: 8. This CDR3 is built from 15 residues.

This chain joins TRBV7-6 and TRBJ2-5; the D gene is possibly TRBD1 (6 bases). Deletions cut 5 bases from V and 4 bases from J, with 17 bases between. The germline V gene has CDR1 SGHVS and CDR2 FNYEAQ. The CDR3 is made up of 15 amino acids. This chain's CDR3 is CASSRRSRGVETQYF. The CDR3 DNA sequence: TGTGCCAGCAGCCGTCGTAGCAGGGGCGTAGAGACCCAGTACTTC.

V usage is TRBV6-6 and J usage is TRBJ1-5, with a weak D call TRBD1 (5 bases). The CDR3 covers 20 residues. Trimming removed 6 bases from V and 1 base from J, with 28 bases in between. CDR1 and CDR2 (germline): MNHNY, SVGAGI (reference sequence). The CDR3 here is CASSLRYGGGGYGSNQPQHF. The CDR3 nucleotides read TGTGCCAGCAGCCTCCGATACGGGGGGGGAGGCTATGGGAGCAATCAGCCCCAGCATTTT.

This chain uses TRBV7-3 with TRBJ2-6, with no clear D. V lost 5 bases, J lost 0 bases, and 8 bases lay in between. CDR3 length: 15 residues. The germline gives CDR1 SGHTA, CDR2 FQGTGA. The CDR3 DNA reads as TGTGCCAGCAGCCACCCTAGCTCTGGGGCCAACGTCCTGACTTTC. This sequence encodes CASSHPSSGANVLTF.

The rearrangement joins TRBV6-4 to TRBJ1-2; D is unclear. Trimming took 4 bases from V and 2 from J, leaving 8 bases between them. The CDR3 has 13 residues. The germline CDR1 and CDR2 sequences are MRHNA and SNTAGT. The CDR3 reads CASSAGPNYGYTF. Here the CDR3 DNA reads TGTGCCAGCAGTGCCGGACCGAACTATGGCTACACCTTC.

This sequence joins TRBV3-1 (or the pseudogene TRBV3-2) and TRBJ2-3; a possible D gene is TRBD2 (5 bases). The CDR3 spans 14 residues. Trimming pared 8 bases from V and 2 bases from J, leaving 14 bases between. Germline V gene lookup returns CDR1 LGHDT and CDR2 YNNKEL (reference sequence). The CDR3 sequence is CASGVPGITDTQYF. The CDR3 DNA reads TGTGCCAGCGGTGTTCCGGGGATCACAGATACGCAGTATTTT.

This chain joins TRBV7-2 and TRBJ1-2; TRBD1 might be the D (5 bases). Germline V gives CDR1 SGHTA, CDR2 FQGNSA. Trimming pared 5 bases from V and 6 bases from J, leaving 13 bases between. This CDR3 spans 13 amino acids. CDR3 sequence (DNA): TGTGCCAGCAGCCCCCGGACGGGGGATGGCTACACCTTC. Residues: CASSPRTGDGYTF.

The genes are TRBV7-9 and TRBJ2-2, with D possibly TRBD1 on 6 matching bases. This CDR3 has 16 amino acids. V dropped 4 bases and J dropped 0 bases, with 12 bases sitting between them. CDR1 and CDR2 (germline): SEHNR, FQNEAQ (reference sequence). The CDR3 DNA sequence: TGTGCCAGCAGCTCTGGGGGCACTGCGAACACCGGGGAGCTGTTTTTT. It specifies CASSSGGTANTGELFF.

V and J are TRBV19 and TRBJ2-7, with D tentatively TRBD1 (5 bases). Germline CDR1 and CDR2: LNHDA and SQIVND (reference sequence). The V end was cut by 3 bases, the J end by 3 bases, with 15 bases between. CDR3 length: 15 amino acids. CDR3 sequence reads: CASSIGPGLLYEQYF. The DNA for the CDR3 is TGTGCCAGTAGTATTGGCCCAGGGCTCCTCTACGAGCAGTACTTC.

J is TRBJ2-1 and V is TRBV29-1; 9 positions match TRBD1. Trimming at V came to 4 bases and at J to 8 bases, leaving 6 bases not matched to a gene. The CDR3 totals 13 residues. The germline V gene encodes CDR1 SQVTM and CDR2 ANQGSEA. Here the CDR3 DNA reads TGCAGCGTTGCGGGGACAGGGCCCGATGAGCAGTTCTTC. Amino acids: CSVAGTGPDEQFF.

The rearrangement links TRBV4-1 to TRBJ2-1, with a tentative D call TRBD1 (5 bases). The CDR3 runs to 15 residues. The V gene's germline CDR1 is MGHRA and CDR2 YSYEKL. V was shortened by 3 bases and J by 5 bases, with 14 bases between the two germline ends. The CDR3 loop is CASSHALLGDNEQFF. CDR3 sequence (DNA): TGCGCCAGCAGCCATGCCCTCCTAGGGGACAATGAGCAGTTCTTC.

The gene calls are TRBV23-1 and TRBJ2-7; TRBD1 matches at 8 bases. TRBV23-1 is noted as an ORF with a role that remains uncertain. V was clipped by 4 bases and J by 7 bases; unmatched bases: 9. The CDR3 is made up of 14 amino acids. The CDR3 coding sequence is TGCGCCAGCAGTCCATCCGGACAGGGTGCGGAGCAGTACTTC. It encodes CASSPSGQGAEQYF.

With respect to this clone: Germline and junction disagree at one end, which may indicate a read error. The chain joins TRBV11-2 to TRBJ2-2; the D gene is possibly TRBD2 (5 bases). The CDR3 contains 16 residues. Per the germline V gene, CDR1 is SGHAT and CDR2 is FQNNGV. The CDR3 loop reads CASSSGLRRNPGELFF. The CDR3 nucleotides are TGTGCCAGCAGCTCCGGACTCAGAAGGAACCCCGGGGAGCTGTTTTTT.

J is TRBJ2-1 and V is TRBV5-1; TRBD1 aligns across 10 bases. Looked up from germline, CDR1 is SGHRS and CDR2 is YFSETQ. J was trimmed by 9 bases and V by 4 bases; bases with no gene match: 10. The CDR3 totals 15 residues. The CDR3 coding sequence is TGCGCCAGCAGCCTCGGGACAGGGGTATCGCCTGAGCAGTTCTTC. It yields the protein CASSLGTGVSPEQFF. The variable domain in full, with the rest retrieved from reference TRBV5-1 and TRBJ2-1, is KAGVTQTPRYLIKTRGQQVTLSCSPISGHRSVSWYQQTPGQGLQFLFEYFSETQRNKGNFPGRFSGRQFSNSRSEMNVSTLELGDSALYLCASSLGTGVSPEQFFGPGTRLTVL.

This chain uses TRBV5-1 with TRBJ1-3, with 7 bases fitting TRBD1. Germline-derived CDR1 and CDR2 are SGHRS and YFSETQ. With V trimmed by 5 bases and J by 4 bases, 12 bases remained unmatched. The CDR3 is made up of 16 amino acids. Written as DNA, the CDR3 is TGCGCCAGCAGGCCGACAGGGAGCCTAGGGGGAAACACCATATATTTT. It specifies CASRPTGSLGGNTIYF.